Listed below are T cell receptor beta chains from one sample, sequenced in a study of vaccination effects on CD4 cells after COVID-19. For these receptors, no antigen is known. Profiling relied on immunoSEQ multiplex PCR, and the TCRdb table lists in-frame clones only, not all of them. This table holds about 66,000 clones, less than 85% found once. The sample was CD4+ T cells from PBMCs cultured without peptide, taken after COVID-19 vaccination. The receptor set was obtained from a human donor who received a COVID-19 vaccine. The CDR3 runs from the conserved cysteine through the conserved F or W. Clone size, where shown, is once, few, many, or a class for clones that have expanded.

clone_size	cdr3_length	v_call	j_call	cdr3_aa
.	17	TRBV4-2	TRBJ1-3	CASSQVPAGGTGNTIYF
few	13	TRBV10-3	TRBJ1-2	CAAGQGNDYGYTF
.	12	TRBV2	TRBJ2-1	CASNGDFNEQFF
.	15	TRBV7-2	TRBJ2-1	CASSPTPGPYNEQFF
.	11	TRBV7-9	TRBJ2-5	CASSLAETQYF
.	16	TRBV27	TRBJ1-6	CATRGGDNLRNSPLHF
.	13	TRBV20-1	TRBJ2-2	CSASERGDGELFF
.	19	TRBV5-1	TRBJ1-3	CASSLGVVGSPRGGNTIYF
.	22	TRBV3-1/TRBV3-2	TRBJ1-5	CASSQGPKNGTGGRYSNQPQHF
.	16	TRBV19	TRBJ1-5	CASSAQDRGSNQPQHF
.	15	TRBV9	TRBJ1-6	CASSSQGTGGSPLHF
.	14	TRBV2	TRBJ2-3	CASKPGQVVSTQYF
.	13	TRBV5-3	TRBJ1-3	CAVERVPGNTIYF
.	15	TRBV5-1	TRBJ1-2	CASSLSTGGAYGYTF
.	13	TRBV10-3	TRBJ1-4	CATKGTGNEKLFF
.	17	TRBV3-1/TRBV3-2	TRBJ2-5	CASSQDRGLGAMETQYF
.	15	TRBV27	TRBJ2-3	CASSRRGESTDTQYF
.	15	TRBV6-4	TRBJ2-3	CASSPEGLAGSTQYF
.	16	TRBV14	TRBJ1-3	CASSLLFQSSGNTIYF
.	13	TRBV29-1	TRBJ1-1	CSVDADRNTEAFF
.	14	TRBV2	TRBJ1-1	CASIQGHMNTEAFF
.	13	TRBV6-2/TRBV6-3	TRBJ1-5	CASSRDTPRSQHF
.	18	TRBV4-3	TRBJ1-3	CASSQDSGQGARGNTIYF
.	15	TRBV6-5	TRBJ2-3	CASSPFRDGRSKQYF
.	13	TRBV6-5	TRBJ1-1	CATQRTGKTEAFF
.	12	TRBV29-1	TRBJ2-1	CSVVRGGNEQFF
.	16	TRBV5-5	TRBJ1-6	CASSVWEGSYNSPLHF
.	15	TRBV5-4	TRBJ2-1	CASSLVGRGLDEQFF
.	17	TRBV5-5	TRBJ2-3	CASSKGLAGGPTDTQYF
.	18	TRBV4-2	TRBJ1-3	CASSQVLERTNSGNTIYF
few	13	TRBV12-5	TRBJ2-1	CASGLVLGTGQFF
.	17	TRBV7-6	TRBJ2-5	CASSPLASAGGRETQYF
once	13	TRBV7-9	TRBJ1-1	CASSSKVRTEAFF
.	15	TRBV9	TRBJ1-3	CASSRIQGSGNTIYF
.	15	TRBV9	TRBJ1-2	CASSVDLASNYGYTF
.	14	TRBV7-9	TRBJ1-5	CASSFGQGNQPQHF
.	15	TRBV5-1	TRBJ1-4	CASSPTAATNEKLFF
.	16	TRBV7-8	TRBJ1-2	CASSLSHTGTDYGYTF
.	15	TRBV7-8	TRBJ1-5	CASSSLDRGVRPQHF
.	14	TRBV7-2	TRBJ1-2	CASSLSGRNYGYTF
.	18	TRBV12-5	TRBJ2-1	CASGSDLGDASSYNEQFF
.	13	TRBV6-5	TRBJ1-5	CASSSRANQPQHF